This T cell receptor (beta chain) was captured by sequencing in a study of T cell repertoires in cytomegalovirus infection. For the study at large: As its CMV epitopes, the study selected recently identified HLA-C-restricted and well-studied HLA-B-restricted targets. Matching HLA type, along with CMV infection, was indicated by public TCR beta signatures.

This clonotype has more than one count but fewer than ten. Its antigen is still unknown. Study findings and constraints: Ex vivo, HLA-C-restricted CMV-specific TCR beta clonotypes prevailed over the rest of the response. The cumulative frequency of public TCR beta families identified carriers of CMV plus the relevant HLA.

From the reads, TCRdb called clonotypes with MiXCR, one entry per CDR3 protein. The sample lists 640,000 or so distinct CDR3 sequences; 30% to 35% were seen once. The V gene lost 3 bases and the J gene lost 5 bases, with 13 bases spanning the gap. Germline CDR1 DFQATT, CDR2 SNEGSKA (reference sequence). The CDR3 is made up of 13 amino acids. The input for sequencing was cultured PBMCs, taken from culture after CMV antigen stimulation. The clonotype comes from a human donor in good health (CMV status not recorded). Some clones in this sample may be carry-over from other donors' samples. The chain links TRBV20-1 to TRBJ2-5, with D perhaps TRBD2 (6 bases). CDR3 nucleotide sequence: TGCAGTGCTAGGGAGGAGGGCTCGGAGACCCAGTACTTC. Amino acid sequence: CSAREEGSETQYF.